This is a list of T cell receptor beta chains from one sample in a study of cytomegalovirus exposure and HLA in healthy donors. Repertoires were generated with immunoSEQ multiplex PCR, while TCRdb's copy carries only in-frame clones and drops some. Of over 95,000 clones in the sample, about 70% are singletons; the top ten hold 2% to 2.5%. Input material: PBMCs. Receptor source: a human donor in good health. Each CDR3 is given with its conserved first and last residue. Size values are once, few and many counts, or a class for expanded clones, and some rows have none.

CDR3 protein: CASSPDRNREQYF
V gene: TRBV7-3
clone size: NA

CDR3 protein: CASSGAGGAFGEQFF
V gene: TRBV2
clone size: few

CDR3 protein: CASRRDLITGELFF
V gene: TRBV5-6
clone size: NA

CDR3 protein: CASSLGPGGIQPQHF
V gene: TRBV5-6
clone size: NA

CDR3 protein: CASSSGTGGRETQYF
V gene: TRBV27
clone size: NA

CDR3 protein: CASSPGGEAFF
V gene: TRBV18
clone size: NA

CDR3 protein: CASSPDRGGGYTF
V gene: TRBV5-1
clone size: once

CDR3 protein: CASSRTSGNNEQFF
V gene: TRBV7-8
clone size: NA

CDR3 protein: CSAEDRGKAEAFF
V gene: TRBV29-1
clone size: NA

CDR3 protein: CASSQVGGGSSGNTIYF
V gene: TRBV4-3
clone size: NA

CDR3 protein: CASEGTVYGYTF
V gene: TRBV28
clone size: NA

CDR3 protein: CASSPGTGRTLYF
V gene: TRBV4-2
clone size: once

CDR3 protein: CASSRWTAINSGNTIYF
V gene: TRBV5-4
clone size: few

CDR3 protein: CASSAQGLNTEAFF
V gene: TRBV2
clone size: few

CDR3 protein: CSVEVGFGQVYNEQFF
V gene: TRBV29-1
clone size: NA

CDR3 protein: CASSVAAGGTTDTQYF
V gene: TRBV9
clone size: NA

CDR3 protein: CASSLEIGAYNEQFF
V gene: TRBV4-3
clone size: NA

CDR3 protein: CASKLAGAYEQYF
V gene: TRBV7-9
clone size: NA

CDR3 protein: CASSARLGADTQYF
V gene: TRBV2
clone size: NA

CDR3 protein: CASWGTSGSYEQYF
V gene: TRBV28
clone size: few

CDR3 protein: CASNRGGWAFF
V gene: TRBV19
clone size: NA

CDR3 protein: CASSPRQGRGQETQYF
V gene: TRBV4-1
clone size: NA

CDR3 protein: CASRLTGSANYEQYF
V gene: TRBV7-2
clone size: NA

CDR3 protein: CASSLGHSGNNYGYTF
V gene: TRBV5-6
clone size: few

CDR3 protein: CASSLLSGGALETQYF
V gene: TRBV28
clone size: once

CDR3 protein: CASSPVASGSYEQYF
V gene: TRBV18
clone size: NA

CDR3 protein: CSVWSGVEGGDGYTF
V gene: TRBV29-1
clone size: NA

CDR3 protein: CASSAVGTGFGNTIYF
V gene: TRBV27
clone size: NA

CDR3 protein: CASGRDRNTEAFF
V gene: TRBV28
clone size: NA

CDR3 protein: CASSPSGQSLYGYTF
V gene: TRBV7-3
clone size: NA

CDR3 protein: CASSAQSPYEQYF
V gene: TRBV7-9
clone size: NA

CDR3 protein: CASMRQQNEKLFF
V gene: TRBV19
clone size: NA

CDR3 protein: CALPDKGRDRVSTGELFF
V gene: TRBV7-2
clone size: NA

CDR3 protein: CASSLVRGTGNTIYF
V gene: TRBV5-6
clone size: NA

CDR3 protein: CASSQDYSGNTIYF
V gene: TRBV6-1
clone size: few

CDR3 protein: CSVSSGVHTGELFF
V gene: TRBV29-1
clone size: NA

CDR3 protein: CASSLQGAGLYF
V gene: TRBV5-1
clone size: NA

CDR3 protein: CASSLEGETYEQYF
V gene: TRBV5-1
clone size: NA

CDR3 protein: CASSEWALSRTEAFF
V gene: TRBV6-1
clone size: NA

CDR3 protein: CASSSAKGGSYEQYF
V gene: TRBV5-4
clone size: NA

CDR3 protein: CASSGTPEQFF
V gene: TRBV2
clone size: NA

CDR3 protein: CASSQDEAGTTDTQYF
V gene: TRBV4-1
clone size: NA

CDR3 protein: CASSKGGTGAQLHGYTF
V gene: TRBV9
clone size: NA

CDR3 protein: CASSSGPNSPLHF
V gene: TRBV5-4
clone size: few

CDR3 protein: CASSGAGGTSGRALYEQYF
V gene: TRBV19
clone size: NA

CDR3 protein: CASSIGGFDTEAFF
V gene: TRBV19
clone size: once

CDR3 protein: CASWGLAIDEQFF
V gene: TRBV2
clone size: NA

CDR3 protein: CAIRGGQGAGTEAFF
V gene: TRBV10-3
clone size: NA

CDR3 protein: CASSLDRVNEQFF
V gene: TRBV6-6
clone size: NA

CDR3 protein: CASSQAGQGVRDWSSPHRFF
V gene: TRBV4-1
clone size: NA

CDR3 protein: CSVGGAGELFF
V gene: TRBV29-1
clone size: once

CDR3 protein: CASSPRGSGYTF
V gene: TRBV27
clone size: once

CDR3 protein: CASRPGTSNTEAFF
V gene: TRBV27
clone size: NA